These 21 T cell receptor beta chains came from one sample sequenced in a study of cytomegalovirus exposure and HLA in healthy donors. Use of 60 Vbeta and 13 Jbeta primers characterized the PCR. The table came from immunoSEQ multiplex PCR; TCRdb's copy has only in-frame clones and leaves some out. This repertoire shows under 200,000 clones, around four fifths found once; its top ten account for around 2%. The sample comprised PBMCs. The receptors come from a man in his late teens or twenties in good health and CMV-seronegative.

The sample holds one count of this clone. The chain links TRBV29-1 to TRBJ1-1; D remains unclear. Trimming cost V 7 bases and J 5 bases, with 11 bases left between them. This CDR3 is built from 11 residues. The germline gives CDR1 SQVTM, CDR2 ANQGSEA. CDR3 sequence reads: CSAPLPTEAFF. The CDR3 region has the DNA TGCAGCGCCCCCCTTCCTACTGAAGCTTTCTTT.

The CDR3 DNA sequence: TGTGCCAGCAGCTTAAATAGCGGGCACTCCTACGAGCAGTACTTC. As protein: CASSLNSGHSYEQYF. The chain has TRBV7-2 and TRBJ2-7; 7 bases fit TRBD2. The ends lost 2 bases at V and 0 bases at J; junction bases unmatched: 4. The CDR3 covers 15 residues. The germline CDR1 and CDR2 sequences are SGHTA and FQGNSA.

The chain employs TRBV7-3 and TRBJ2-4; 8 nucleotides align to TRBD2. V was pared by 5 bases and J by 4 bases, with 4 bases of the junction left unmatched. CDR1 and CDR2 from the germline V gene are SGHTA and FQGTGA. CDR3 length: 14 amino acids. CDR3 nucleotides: TGTGCCAGCAGCCGGGGGGGCGGGAAAAACATTCAGTACTTC. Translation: CASSRGGGKNIQYF.

This chain's CDR3 is CASSPSPGQGSGADTQYF. As DNA, the CDR3 is TGTGCCAGCAGCCCCTCACCCGGACAGGGGAGCGGGGCAGATACGCAGTATTTT. The chain is built from TRBV11-3 and TRBJ2-3; 9 bases agree with TRBD1. CDR3 size: 18 residues. The V gene end was trimmed by 5 bases and the J gene end by 4 bases; junction bases not matched to a gene: 16. CDR1 and CDR2 (germline): SGHNT, YENEEA.

The CDR3 nucleotides are TGTGCCAGCAGTGATGAACAGGGGGCGTACAATGAGCAGTTCTTC. It translates to CASSDEQGAYNEQFF. The rearrangement joins TRBV2 to TRBJ2-1; TRBD1 matches at 9 bases. Germline V lookup: CDR1 SNHLY, CDR2 FYNNEI. With V trimmed by 3 bases and J by 4 bases, 4 bases remained unmatched. This CDR3 contains 15 residues.

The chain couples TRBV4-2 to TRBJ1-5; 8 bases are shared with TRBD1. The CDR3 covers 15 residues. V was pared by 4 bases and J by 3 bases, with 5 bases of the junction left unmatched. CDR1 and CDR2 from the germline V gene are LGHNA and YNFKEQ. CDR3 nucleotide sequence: TGTGCCAGCAGCCCCCTGACAGGGGCCAATCAGCCCCAGCATTTT. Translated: CASSPLTGANQPQHF.

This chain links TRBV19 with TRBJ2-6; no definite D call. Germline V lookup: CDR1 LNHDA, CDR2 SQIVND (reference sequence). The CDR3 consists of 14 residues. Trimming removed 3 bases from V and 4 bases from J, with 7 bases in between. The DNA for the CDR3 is TGTGCCAGTAGTATCCTGAGGGGGGCCAACGTCCTGACTTTC. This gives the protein CASSILRGANVLTF.

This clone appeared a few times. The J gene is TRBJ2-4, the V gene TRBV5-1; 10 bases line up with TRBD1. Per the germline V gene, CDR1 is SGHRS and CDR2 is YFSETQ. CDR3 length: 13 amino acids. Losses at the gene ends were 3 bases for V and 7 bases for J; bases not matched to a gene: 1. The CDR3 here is CASSSGQGNIQYF. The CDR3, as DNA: TGCGCCAGCAGCTCGGGACAGGGGAACATTCAGTACTTC.

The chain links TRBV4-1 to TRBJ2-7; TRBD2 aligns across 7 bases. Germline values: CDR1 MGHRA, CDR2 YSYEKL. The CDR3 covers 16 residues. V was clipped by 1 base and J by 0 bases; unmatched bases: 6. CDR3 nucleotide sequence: TGCGCCAGCAGCCAAGGGGGGACTATATCCTCCTACGAGCAGTACTTC. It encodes CASSQGGTISSYEQYF.

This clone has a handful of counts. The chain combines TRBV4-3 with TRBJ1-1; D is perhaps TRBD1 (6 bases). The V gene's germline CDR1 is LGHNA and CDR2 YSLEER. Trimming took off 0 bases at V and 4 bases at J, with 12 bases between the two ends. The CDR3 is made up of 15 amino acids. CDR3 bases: TGCGCCAGCAGCCAAGAGGGGGCGGAAGGCACTGAAGCTTTCTTT. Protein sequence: CASSQEGAEGTEAFF.

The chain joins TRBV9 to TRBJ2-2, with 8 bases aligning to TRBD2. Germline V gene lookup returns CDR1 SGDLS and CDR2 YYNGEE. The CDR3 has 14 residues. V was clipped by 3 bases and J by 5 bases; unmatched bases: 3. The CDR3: CASSDGLATGELFF. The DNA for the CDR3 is TGTGCCAGCAGCGACGGACTAGCTACCGGGGAGCTGTTTTTT. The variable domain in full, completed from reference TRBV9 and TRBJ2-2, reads DSGVTQTPKHLITATGQRVTLRCSPRSGDLSVYWYQQSLDQGLQFLIQYYNGEERAKGNILERFSAQQFPDLHSELNLSSLELGDSALYFCASSDGLATGELFFGEGSRLTVL.

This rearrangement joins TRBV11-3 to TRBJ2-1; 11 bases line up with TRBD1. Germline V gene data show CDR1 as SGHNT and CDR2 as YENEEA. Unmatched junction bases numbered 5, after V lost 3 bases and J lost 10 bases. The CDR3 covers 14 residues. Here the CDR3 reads CASSLGQGVREQFF. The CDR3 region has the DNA TGTGCCAGCAGCTTGGGACAGGGGGTAAGGGAGCAGTTCTTC.

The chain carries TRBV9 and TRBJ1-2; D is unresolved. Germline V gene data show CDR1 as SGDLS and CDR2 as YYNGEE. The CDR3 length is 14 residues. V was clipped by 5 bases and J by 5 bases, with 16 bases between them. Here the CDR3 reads CASRGRALVYGYTF. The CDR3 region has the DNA TGTGCCAGCAGGGGGAGGGCTCTAGTGTATGGCTACACCTTC.

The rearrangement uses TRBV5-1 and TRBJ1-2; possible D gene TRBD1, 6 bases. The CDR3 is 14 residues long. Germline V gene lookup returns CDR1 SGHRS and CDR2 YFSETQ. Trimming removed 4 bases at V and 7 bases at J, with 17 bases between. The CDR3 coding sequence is TGCGCCAGCAGCGATGATTGGGGGCGCGGTGGCTACACCTTC. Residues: CASSDDWGRGGYTF. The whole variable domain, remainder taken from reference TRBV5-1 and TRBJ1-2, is KAGVTQTPRYLIKTRGQQVTLSCSPISGHRSVSWYQQTPGQGLQFLFEYFSETQRNKGNFPGRFSGRQFSNSRSEMNVSTLELGDSALYLCASSDDWGRGGYTFGSGTRLTVV.

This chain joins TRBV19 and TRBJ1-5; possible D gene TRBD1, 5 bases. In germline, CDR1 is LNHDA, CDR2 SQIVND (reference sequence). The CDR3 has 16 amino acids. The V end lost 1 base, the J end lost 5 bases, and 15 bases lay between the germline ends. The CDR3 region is CASSIALRWGDQPQHF. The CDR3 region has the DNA TGTGCCAGTAGTATAGCCTTAAGGTGGGGGGATCAGCCCCAGCATTTT. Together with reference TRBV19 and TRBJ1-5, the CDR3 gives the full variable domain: DGGITQSPKYLFRKEGQNVTLSCEQNLNHDAMYWYRQDPGQGLRLIYYSQIVNDFQKGDIAEGYSVSREKKESFPLTVTSAQKNPTAFYLCASSIALRWGDQPQHFGDGTRLSIL.

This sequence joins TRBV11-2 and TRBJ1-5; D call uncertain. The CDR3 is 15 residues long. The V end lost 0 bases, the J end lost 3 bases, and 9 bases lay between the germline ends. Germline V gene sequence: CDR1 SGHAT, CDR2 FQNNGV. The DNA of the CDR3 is TGTGCCAGCAGCTTAGATGCAGGCCCCAATCAGCCCCAGCATTTT. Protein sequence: CASSLDAGPNQPQHF. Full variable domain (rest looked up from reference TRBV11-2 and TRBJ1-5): EAGVAQSPRYKIIEKRQSVAFWCNPISGHATLYWYQQILGQGPKLLIQFQNNGVVDDSQLPKDRFSAERLKGVDSTLKIQPAKLEDSAVYLCASSLDAGPNQPQHFGDGTRLSIL.

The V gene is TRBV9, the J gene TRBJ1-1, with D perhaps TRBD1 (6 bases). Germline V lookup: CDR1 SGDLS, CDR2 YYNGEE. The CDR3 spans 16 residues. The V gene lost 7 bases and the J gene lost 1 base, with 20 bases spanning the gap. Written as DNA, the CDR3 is TGTGCCAGCGGTCCGGGGGGCAGCCTAAGGAACACTGAAGCTTTCTTT. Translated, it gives CASGPGGSLRNTEAFF. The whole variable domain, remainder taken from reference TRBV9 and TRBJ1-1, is DSGVTQTPKHLITATGQRVTLRCSPRSGDLSVYWYQQSLDQGLQFLIQYYNGEERAKGNILERFSAQQFPDLHSELNLSSLELGDSALYFCASGPGGSLRNTEAFFGQGTRLTVV.

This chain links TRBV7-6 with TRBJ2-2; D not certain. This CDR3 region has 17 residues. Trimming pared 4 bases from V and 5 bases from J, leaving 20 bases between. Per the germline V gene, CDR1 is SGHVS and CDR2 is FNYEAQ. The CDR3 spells CASSSPLRPPGTGELFF. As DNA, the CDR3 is TGTGCCAGCAGCTCTCCACTCCGCCCCCCCGGGACCGGGGAGCTGTTTTTT.

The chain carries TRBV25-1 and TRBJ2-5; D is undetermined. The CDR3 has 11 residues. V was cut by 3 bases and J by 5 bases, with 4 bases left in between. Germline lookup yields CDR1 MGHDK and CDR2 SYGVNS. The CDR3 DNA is TGTGCCAGCAGTGACGGGGAGACCCAGTACTTC. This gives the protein CASSDGETQYF.

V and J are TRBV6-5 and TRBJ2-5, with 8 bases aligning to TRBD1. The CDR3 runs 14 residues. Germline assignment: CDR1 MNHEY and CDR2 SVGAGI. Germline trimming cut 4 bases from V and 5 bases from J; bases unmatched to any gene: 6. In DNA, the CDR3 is TGTGCCAGCAGTTGGACAGGGCTCCTTGAGACCCAGTACTTC. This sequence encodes CASSWTGLLETQYF.

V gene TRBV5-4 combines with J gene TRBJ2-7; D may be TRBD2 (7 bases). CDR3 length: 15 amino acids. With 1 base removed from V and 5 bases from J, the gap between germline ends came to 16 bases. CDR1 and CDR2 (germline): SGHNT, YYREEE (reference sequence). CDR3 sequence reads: CASSLPLGGGNEQYF. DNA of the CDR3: TGTGCCAGCAGCTTGCCGCTGGGGGGGGGCAACGAGCAGTACTTC.